The sequence of this T cell receptor (beta chain) was determined in a study of T cell responses to AZD1222 COVID-19 vaccine. Overall study context: Researchers grouped second doses given at about 4 or about 12 weeks into one pool. Points from the study as a whole: Spike-specific TCR breadth rose after two AZD1222 doses, and depth rose as well. Clonal diversity may have been underestimated, and the donors were mostly white British, with more females than males. It was only after the peak T cell response that any repertoires were sampled.

Comments on this clone: The antigen remains unidentified.

Sequencing used immunoSEQ multiplex PCR; TCRdb keeps in-frame clones, though not all of them. The sample carries tens of thousands of clones, around 88% recorded once. Looked up from germline, CDR1 is SGHNT and CDR2 is YENEEA. The germline V and J ends were trimmed by 5 bases and 3 bases, with 14 bases remaining between them. The CDR3 covers 15 residues. This receptor was identified in an adult in good health. The rearrangement links TRBV11-3 to TRBJ2-1; perhaps TRBD1 as D (6 bases). Source: peripheral blood, taken on day 0 of AZD1222 vaccination. The CDR3 DNA reads TGTGCCAGCAGCCAGGCCGGGACACACTACAATGAGCAGTTCTTC. Residues: CASSQAGTHYNEQFF.